A single sample is the source of the 11 T cell receptor beta chains below, sequenced in a study of cytomegalovirus exposure and HLA in healthy donors. Vbeta (60) and Jbeta (13) primers were used in the PCR. Here immunoSEQ multiplex PCR was the method, and the copy in TCRdb shows in-frame clones only, minus some. Here the sample spans approximately 98,000 clones, under 80% being singletons. Material for sequencing was PBMCs. Every receptor here comes from a male donor in good health and CMV-seronegative.

This clone came up a few times. V gene TRBV5-8 combines with J gene TRBJ2-7; D gene ambiguous. Germline V lookup: CDR1 SGHTS, CDR2 YDEGEE. V gave up 1 base and J gave up 9 bases, with 17 bases separating them. The CDR3 runs 14 residues. CDR3 sequence (DNA): TGTGCCAGCAGCTTGTACGGCGACATGGGTCGGCAGTACTTC. It yields the protein CASSLYGDMGRQYF.

The V and J genes are TRBV4-1 and TRBJ2-1; 12 positions agree with TRBD2. CDR3 length: 17 amino acids. CDR1 MGHRA and CDR2 YSYEKL come from the germline V gene. Trimming cost V 0 bases and J 9 bases; bases outside gene matches: 9. CDR3 protein: CASSQDFRLAGAAEQFF. The CDR3 DNA follows: TGCGCCAGCAGCCAAGATTTCAGACTAGCGGGAGCGGCTGAGCAGTTCTTC.

The chain carries TRBV27 and TRBJ2-1; 11 nucleotides align to TRBD2. Germline CDR1 is MNHEY and CDR2 is SMNVEV (reference sequence). CDR3 size: 16 residues. Unmatched junction bases numbered 15, after V lost 8 bases and J lost 9 bases. CDR3 DNA sequence: TGTGCCAGCCTTCACTTTGCGGCTAGCGGGAGGTTTGAGCAGTTCTTC. Translation gives CASLHFAASGRFEQFF.

The chain is built from TRBV6-6 and TRBJ2-1; 9 bases are a match to TRBD1. The junction had 5 bases not matched to a gene; V was cut back by 8 bases and J by 0 bases. The CDR3 has 15 amino acids. Germline V gene sequence: CDR1 MNHNY, CDR2 SVGAGI (reference sequence). The CDR3 sequence: CASGDRGSSYNEQFF. The CDR3 DNA is TGTGCCAGCGGCGACAGGGGGAGCTCCTACAATGAGCAGTTCTTC.

This clone was seen only a few times. The chain is built from TRBV27 and TRBJ2-7; maybe TRBD1 (6 bases). CDR3 length: 15 residues. V was shortened by 3 bases and J by 5 bases, with 17 bases between the two germline ends. Looked up from germline, CDR1 is MNHEY and CDR2 is SMNVEV (reference sequence). DNA for the CDR3: TGTGCCAGCAGTTTGGGGGCCCATGTCCTCCACGAGCAGTACTTC. As protein: CASSLGAHVLHEQYF.

This chain links TRBV6-5 with TRBJ2-5, with unresolved D. The CDR3 sequence is 13 residues long. Germline CDR1 and CDR2: MNHEY and SVGAGI. V was shortened by 6 bases and J by 1 base, with 9 bases between the two germline ends. CDR3 region: CASRTGFQETQYF. The CDR3 DNA sequence: TGTGCCAGCAGGACTGGCTTCCAAGAGACCCAGTACTTC.

The chain combines TRBV28 with TRBJ2-7; maybe TRBD2 (5 bases). Germline CDR1 is MDHEN and CDR2 is SYDVKM. Trimming left V 7 bases short and J 1 base short, with 17 bases between. The CDR3 spans 15 residues. Here the CDR3 reads CASTPPRPGSYEQYF. The CDR3 DNA reads TGTGCCAGCACCCCCCCCCGGCCGGGATCCTACGAGCAGTACTTC. The full variable domain, rest sourced from reference TRBV28 and TRBJ2-7, is DVKVTQSSRYLVKRTGEKVFLECVQDMDHENMFWYRQDPGLGLRLIYFSYDVKMKEKGDIPEGYSVSREKKERFSLILESASTNQTSMYLCASTPPRPGSYEQYFGPGTRLTVT.

V and J are TRBV5-1 and TRBJ2-6; D is possibly TRBD1 (5 bases). The CDR3 is made up of 16 amino acids. Between the trimmed V and J ends, which lost 1 base and 0 bases, there was a span of 8 bases. Germline V gene sequence: CDR1 SGHRS, CDR2 YFSETQ. CDR3 in amino acids: CASSLQGASGANVLTF. The DNA for the CDR3 is TGCGCCAGCAGCTTGCAGGGTGCCTCTGGGGCCAACGTCCTGACTTTC.

This rearrangement joins TRBV4-3 to TRBJ2-7; TRBD2 matches at 9 bases. CDR3 length: 16 residues. Germline loops: CDR1 LGHNA, CDR2 YSLEER. V lost 1 base, J lost 3 bases, and 7 bases stayed unmatched. The CDR3 bases are TGCGCCAGCAGCCAAGTCTCCGGGACTAGCAGCTACGAGCAGTACTTC. It codes for CASSQVSGTSSYEQYF.

The chain couples TRBV30 to TRBJ2-2; 9 nucleotides agree with TRBD1. The CDR3 runs to 15 residues. Germline CDR1 and CDR2: GTSNPN and SVGIG (reference sequence). V trimming: 3 bases; J trimming: 3 bases; junction bases outside the gene matches: 5. The CDR3 loop reads CAWRRGQGDTGELFF. The CDR3 DNA follows: TGTGCCTGGAGAAGGGGACAGGGCGACACCGGGGAGCTGTTTTTT.

V usage is TRBV15 and J usage is TRBJ2-7; 9 bases match TRBD2. Losses at the gene ends were 4 bases for V and 5 bases for J; bases not matched to a gene: 15. The germline gives CDR1 LNHNV, CDR2 YYDKDF (reference sequence). The CDR3 totals 17 residues. The CDR3 DNA is TGTGCCACCAGCAATAGCGGGAGAAGACCCCCGGATCACGAGCAGTACTTC. Its translation: CATSNSGRRPPDHEQYF.